The clone carrying this TCR beta chain was counted a few times. Its antigen is undetermined. This record belongs to a study of OX40 agonist ivuxolimab in advanced cancers. The V and J ends lost 1 base and 3 bases respectively, with 12 bases between them. Looked up from germline, CDR1 is MNHNS and CDR2 is SASEGT. This CDR3 is 15 amino acids long. The timepoints at which blood was sampled were baseline, cycle 4 day 1, and cycle 7 day 1. Libraries were prepared by immunoSEQ multiplex PCR; TCRdb keeps only in-frame clonotypes and omits some of them. The data show roughly 46,000 clones, roughly 82% seen once. Study-wide results and caveats: CD4+ and CD8+ blood T cells expanded clonally by week 6 at 0.1 to 3.0 mg/kg. Compared with CD4+, CD8+ T cells on average had more expanded clones.

The chain couples TRBV6-1 to TRBJ1-1; TRBD1 is a possible D gene (5 bases). Specimen: CD4+ or CD8+ T cells sorted from blood, collected in a trial of the OX40 agonist ivuxolimab. This receptor was taken from an adult with an advanced solid tumor such as melanoma, head and neck, liver or kidney cancer. In nucleotides, the CDR3 is TGTGCCAGCAGTGAAGATCAGGGTGGGTACACTGAAGCTTTCTTT. Its translation: CASSEDQGGYTEAFF.